This T cell receptor beta chain emerged from a study of beta chain features in type 1 diabetes. Study conclusions and caveats: Within the patient group, naive, central memory and Treg TCRB repertoires appeared more similar to each other than within healthy donors. When VDJ junctions were examined, type 1 diabetes patients showed fewer insertions and more deletions.

Notes on this clone: Its antigen is still unknown. The same CDR3 is also encoded by other DNA sequences in this sample.

Researchers reported sorting CD4+ naive, central memory, regulatory and stem cell-like memory cells via CD45RO/CCR7/CD25/CD127/CD95/CD27. Over 95% purity was reached by all sorted populations. Every bit of the isolated RNA underwent reverse transcription, so sequencing read expressed TCRB transcripts. Assay used: immunoSEQ multiplex PCR; TCRdb lists only in-frame clones, some missing. The profile shows 300,000 to 350,000 clones, under 8.5% of them singletons. Germline V lookup: CDR1 LGHNT, CDR2 FRNRAP. Unmatched junction bases numbered 5, after V lost 6 bases and J lost 6 bases. The CDR3 covers 13 residues.

The chain uses TRBV12-5 and TRBJ2-1; 7 positions match TRBD2. The material sequenced was central memory CD4+ T cells from blood. This sequence was found in a woman aged 18 to 35 in good health. The chain's CDR3 is CASGASGINEQFF. As DNA, the CDR3 is TGTGCTAGTGGGGCTAGCGGAATCAATGAGCAGTTCTTC.